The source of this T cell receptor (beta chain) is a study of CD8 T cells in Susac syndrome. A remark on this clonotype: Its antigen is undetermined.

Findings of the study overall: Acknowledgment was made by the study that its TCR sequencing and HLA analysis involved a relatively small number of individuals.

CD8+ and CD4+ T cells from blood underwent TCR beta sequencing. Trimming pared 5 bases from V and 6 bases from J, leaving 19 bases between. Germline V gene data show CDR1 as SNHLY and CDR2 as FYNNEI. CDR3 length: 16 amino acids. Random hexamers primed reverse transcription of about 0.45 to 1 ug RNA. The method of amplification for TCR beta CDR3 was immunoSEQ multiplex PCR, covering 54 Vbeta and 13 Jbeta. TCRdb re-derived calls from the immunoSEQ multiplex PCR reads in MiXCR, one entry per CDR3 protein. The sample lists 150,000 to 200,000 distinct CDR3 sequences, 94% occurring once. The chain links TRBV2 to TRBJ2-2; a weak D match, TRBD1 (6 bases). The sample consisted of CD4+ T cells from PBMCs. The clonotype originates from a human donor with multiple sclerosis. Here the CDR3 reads CASSPKQGRIAGELFF. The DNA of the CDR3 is TGTGCCAGCAGTCCAAAACAGGGTAGAATAGCCGGGGAGCTGTTTTTT.